The 3 T cell receptor beta chains in this list originate from one sample, sequenced in a study of blood T cell repertoires in COVID-19 (TCRdb year 2020). Library preparation was by the immunoSEQ multiplex PCR assay. TCRdb obtained this table from immuneACCESS and retained in-frame rearrangements with V and J assigned. These tables miss some clones; where compared with another copy, unresolved V genes account for less than half of the shortfall, and the remainder is unexplained. Here the sample has 80,000 to 95,000 clones; approximately 81% occur a single time. The ten biggest clones cover 38% of the sample. The sequenced sample was peripheral blood. The receptors originated from a man at least 80 years old with acute or convalescent COVID-19.

The chain combines TRBV6-5 with TRBJ2-7; 7 bases agree with TRBD2. With 0 bases clipped from V and 6 bases from J, the junction kept 8 bases outside the gene matches. Germline CDR1 reads MNHEY; CDR2 reads SVGAGI. This CDR3 has 15 amino acids. CDR3 protein: CASSYSPAGEAEQYF. The CDR3 DNA sequence: TGTGCCAGCAGTTACTCCCCCGCGGGAGAGGCCGAGCAGTACTTC.

V gene TRBV5-4 combines with J gene TRBJ2-7; 7 bases fit TRBD1. Germline trimming cut 3 bases from V and 0 bases from J; bases unmatched to any gene: 3. CDR1 is SGHNT and CDR2 is YYREEE in the germline V gene (reference sequence). CDR3 size: 14 residues. The CDR3 loop reads CASSSRDSSYEQYF. The CDR3 DNA reads TGTGCCAGCAGCTCCAGGGACAGCTCCTACGAGCAGTACTTC.

V gene TRBV11-2 combines with J gene TRBJ2-5, with a tentative D call TRBD1 (6 bases). The V gene lost 3 bases and the J gene lost 5 bases, with 16 bases spanning the gap. This CDR3 comprises 15 residues. In germline, CDR1 is SGHAT, CDR2 FQNNGV. CDR3 in DNA: TGTGCCAGCAGCTTTTTTCAGGGGCGCGGGGAGACCCAGTACTTC. Its translation: CASSFFQGRGETQYF.